Each of the 20 T cell receptor beta chains below was sequenced from the same sample in a study of blood T cells in healthy people across ages. A second PCR of roughly 7 to 11 cycles used a sample-barcoded 5' primer and a J-beta primer mix. TCRdb re-derived calls from the 5' RACE reads in MiXCR, one entry per CDR3 protein. The sample consists of hundreds of thousands of distinct CDR3 sequences, about 43% of them appearing once. Input material: blood. These receptors all come from a man aged 80 or over in good health.

In its sample, this clonotype was seen once. V and J are TRBV7-9 and TRBJ1-3; TRBD1 is a possible D gene (5 bases). The V gene's germline CDR1 is SEHNR and CDR2 FQNEAQ (reference sequence). The CDR3 totals 14 residues. V was pared by 5 bases and J by 4 bases, with 12 bases between. CDR3 residues: CASSQTGPGNTIYF. The DNA for the CDR3 is TGTGCCAGCAGCCAGACGGGACCGGGAAACACCATATATTTT.

The chain's CDR3 is CASSYSRGNVTDTQYF. The CDR3 coding sequence is TGTGCCAGCAGTTACTCGAGAGGGAATGTAACAGATACGCAGTATTTT. The genes are TRBV6-2 or TRBV6-3 and TRBJ2-3, with D perhaps matching TRBD2 (5 bases). CDR1 is MNHEY, CDR2 SVGEGT, per germline. The CDR3 has 16 residues. V dropped 0 bases and J dropped 3 bases, with 13 bases sitting between them.

The gene calls are TRBV28 and TRBJ1-2; D gene uncertain. The CDR3 contains 13 residues. V was clipped by 7 bases and J by 5 bases, with 14 bases between them. Germline V gene data show CDR1 as MDHEN and CDR2 as SYDVKM. The CDR3 bases are TGTGCCAGCACAGACCTAACCCTTTATGGCTACACCTTC. Translation gives CASTDLTLYGYTF.

V is TRBV25-1 and J is TRBJ1-1; 9 nucleotides agree with TRBD1. The junction had 8 bases not matched to a gene; V was cut back by 3 bases and J by 6 bases. Germline CDR1 MGHDK, CDR2 SYGVNS. The CDR3 runs 15 residues. The DNA for the CDR3 is TGTGCCAGCAGTGACGATAACAGGGGGCGGCCTGAAGCTTTCTTT. Protein sequence: CASSDDNRGRPEAFF.

There are many counts of this clonotype. The gene calls are TRBV27 and TRBJ2-7, with D possibly being TRBD1 (5 bases). Germline CDR1 reads MNHEY; CDR2 reads SMNVEV (reference sequence). Trimming took off 6 bases at V and 6 bases at J, with 18 bases between the two ends. The CDR3 has 14 amino acids. CDR3 nucleotides: TGTGCCAGCAGCCCGGACAACTCTCCTGGCGAGCAGTACTTC. It translates to CASSPDNSPGEQYF.

The chain carries TRBV6-2 or TRBV6-3 and TRBJ1-1; no definite D call. Trimming left V 8 bases short and J 2 bases short, with 6 bases between. The CDR3 has 11 residues. The V gene's germline CDR1 is MNHEY and CDR2 SVGEGT. For the CDR3, the DNA is TGTGCCAGCCGCCAAAACACTGAAGCTTTCTTT. As protein: CASRQNTEAFF.

The chain carries TRBV4-3 and TRBJ2-7; 9 nucleotides line up with TRBD2. CDR1 is LGHNA and CDR2 is YSLEER in the germline V gene. The J segment lost 3 bases and the V segment lost 0 bases, leaving 9 bases of the junction unmatched. The CDR3 extends over 17 amino acids. CDR3 sequence: CASSQERGASGNYEQYF. DNA for the CDR3: TGCGCCAGCAGCCAAGAGCGGGGGGCTAGCGGGAACTACGAGCAGTACTTC.

The CDR3 DNA follows: TGTGCCAGCAGTCCAACAGGGGTTAGAGAGCCACCCCTCCACTTT. This sequence encodes CASSPTGVREPPLHF. The rearrangement links TRBV2 to TRBJ1-6, with 7 nucleotides matching TRBD1. Germline assignment: CDR1 SNHLY and CDR2 FYNNEI. The CDR3 spans 15 residues. The V segment lost 5 bases and the J segment 11 bases; nucleotides outside the gene matches: 12.

This chain links TRBV11-1 with TRBJ1-6; 11 bases align to TRBD1. The CDR3 has 15 residues. V shed 4 bases and J 10 bases; nucleotides not matched to a gene: 6. Germline lookup yields CDR1 SGHAT and CDR2 FQDESV (reference sequence). CDR3 protein: CASSSRTGGGSPLHF. In DNA, the CDR3 is TGTGCCAGCAGCTCACGGACAGGGGGCGGATCACCCCTCCACTTT.

V is TRBV20-1 and J is TRBJ2-1; D not certain. The germline V and J ends were trimmed by 6 bases and 3 bases, with 15 bases remaining between them. The CDR3 runs to 14 residues. In germline, CDR1 is DFQATT, CDR2 SNEGSKA (reference sequence). The CDR3 protein is CSAKQVYNYNEQFF. The CDR3 DNA is TGCAGTGCGAAGCAGGTTTACAACTACAATGAGCAGTTCTTC.

This clonotype was detected only a few times. The chain links TRBV12-3 or TRBV12-4 to TRBJ2-2; possibly TRBD1 or TRBD2 for D (5 bases each). The CDR3 sequence is 14 residues long. V lost 7 bases and J 4 bases, leaving 13 bases between the germline ends. The CDR3: CASKIGTTTGELFF. CDR3 sequence (DNA): TGTGCCAGCAAGATAGGGACCACCACCGGGGAGCTGTTTTTT.

CDR3 residues: CASSLRGGWSQPQHF. The CDR3 region has the DNA TGTGCCAGCAGCTTACGGGGGGGATGGAGTCAGCCCCAGCATTTT. This chain joins TRBV5-6 and TRBJ1-5; tentative D call: TRBD1 (5 bases). Germline CDR1 SGHDT, CDR2 YYEEEE. Trimming removed 2 bases at V and 6 bases at J, with 15 bases between. The CDR3 has 15 residues.

V and J are TRBV6-2 or TRBV6-3 and TRBJ2-1; 10 bases align to TRBD2. The germline gives CDR1 MNHEY, CDR2 SVGEGT. The ends lost 2 bases at V and 4 bases at J; junction bases unmatched: 8. This CDR3 region has 17 residues. The CDR3: CASSYGKKRGGYNEQFF. The CDR3 DNA follows: TGTGCCAGCAGTTACGGTAAAAAGCGGGGGGGGTACAATGAGCAGTTCTTC.

The sample holds a few counts of this clonotype. The rearrangement joins TRBV25-1 to TRBJ2-1, with TRBD2 as a possible D gene (6 bases). V was trimmed by 4 bases and J by 0 bases, leaving 16 bases between them. The CDR3 loop spans 17 amino acids. Germline V gene lookup returns CDR1 MGHDK and CDR2 SYGVNS. CDR3: CASSAMGGLSSYNEQFF. DNA of the CDR3: TGTGCCAGCAGTGCAATGGGGGGATTAAGCTCCTACAATGAGCAGTTCTTC.

This chain connects TRBV9 to TRBJ2-6; D gene unclear. Germline V CDR1 and CDR2: SGDLS, YYNGEE. The CDR3 sequence is 16 residues long. V gave up 3 bases and J gave up 0 bases, with 10 bases separating them. CDR3 sequence (DNA): TGTGCCAGCAGCGGGGTCACCCCCTCTGGGGCCAACGTCCTGACTTTC. This codes for CASSGVTPSGANVLTF.

The chain joins TRBV12-3 or TRBV12-4 to TRBJ2-5; TRBD2 is a possible D gene (7 bases). The J call may be in error: the DNA end matches TRBJ2-7 better. The CDR3 spans 15 residues. CDR3: CASSLGGARLLEQYF. CDR3 nucleotides: TGTGCCAGCAGCCTAGGGGGGGCGCGTCTTCTCGAGCAGTACTTC.

About this clonotype itself: Given a much more abundant clone one base away, this may be a read error. The CDR3 DNA reads as TGTGCCAGCAGTGTGACAGGGGCCAGCAATGAGCAGTACTTC. It specifies CASSVTGASNEQYF. The chain couples TRBV2 to TRBJ2-5; 8 nucleotides align to TRBD1. This CDR3 comprises 14 residues. Germline CDR1 reads SNHLY; CDR2 reads FYNNEI. V shed 4 bases, J shed 11 bases, and the junction held 12 bases outside the gene matches.

The chain links TRBV4-1 to TRBJ1-2; unclear D gene. Trimming removed 1 base from V and 8 bases from J, with 17 bases in between. Germline CDR1 and CDR2: MGHRA and YSYEKL. The CDR3 totals 15 residues. The CDR3 spells CASSQVNPSQGGYTF. CDR3 nucleotides: TGCGCCAGCAGCCAAGTCAATCCGTCGCAAGGGGGCTACACCTTC.

The chain recombines TRBV4-1 with TRBJ2-7; 7 bases align to TRBD1. Trimming removed 4 bases from V and 2 bases from J; junction bases left unmatched: 5. CDR3 size: 14 residues. Germline V gene lookup returns CDR1 MGHRA and CDR2 YSYEKL. CDR3 protein: CASSLGDSPYEQYF. The CDR3 nucleotides read TGCGCCAGCAGCCTTGGGGACAGTCCCTACGAGCAGTACTTC.

This clonotype was observed a handful of times. This chain connects TRBV20-1 to TRBJ2-4; 9 bases are a match to TRBD2. The CDR3 has 11 residues. Germline-derived CDR1 and CDR2 are DFQATT and SNEGSKA (reference sequence). J lost 15 bases, V lost 4 bases, and 7 bases had no gene match. The CDR3: CSAKLAGEVYF. CDR3 DNA sequence: TGCAGTGCTAAGTTAGCGGGAGAGGTGTACTTC.